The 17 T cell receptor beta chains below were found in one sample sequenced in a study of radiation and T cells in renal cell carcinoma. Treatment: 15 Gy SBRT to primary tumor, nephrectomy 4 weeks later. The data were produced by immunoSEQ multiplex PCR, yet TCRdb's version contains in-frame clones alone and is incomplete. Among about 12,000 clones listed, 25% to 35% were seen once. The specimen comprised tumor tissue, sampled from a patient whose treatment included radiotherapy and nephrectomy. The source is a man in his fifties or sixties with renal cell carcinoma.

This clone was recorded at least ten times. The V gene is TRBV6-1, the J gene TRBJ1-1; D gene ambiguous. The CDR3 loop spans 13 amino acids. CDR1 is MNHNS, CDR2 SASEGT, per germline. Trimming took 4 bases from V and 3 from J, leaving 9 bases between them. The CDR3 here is CASSGLRDTEAFF. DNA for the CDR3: TGTGCCAGCAGTGGACTGAGGGACACTGAAGCTTTCTTT.

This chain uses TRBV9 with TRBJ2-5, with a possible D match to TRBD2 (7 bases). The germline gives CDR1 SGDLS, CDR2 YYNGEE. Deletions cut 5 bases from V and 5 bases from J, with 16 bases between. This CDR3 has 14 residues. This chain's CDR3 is CASSSGGGAETQYF. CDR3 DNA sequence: TGTGCCAGCAGTTCTGGTGGGGGGGCGGAGACCCAGTACTTC.

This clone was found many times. For the CDR3, the DNA is TGTGCCAGTAGTTGGCAGGGACAGGGGATTTCTCCTACGCAGTATTTT. It is translated as CASSWQGQGISPTQYF. The chain recombines TRBV19 with TRBJ2-3, with 10 bases identical to TRBD1. Trimming at V came to 5 bases and at J to 8 bases, leaving 13 bases not matched to a gene. This CDR3 has 16 residues. The germline CDR1 and CDR2 sequences are LNHDA and SQIVND (reference sequence).

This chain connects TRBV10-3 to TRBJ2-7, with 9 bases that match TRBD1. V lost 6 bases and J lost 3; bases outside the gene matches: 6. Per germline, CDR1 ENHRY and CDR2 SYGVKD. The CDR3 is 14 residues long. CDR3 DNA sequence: TGTGCCATCAGCGCCCGGACAGGGGACTACGAGCAGTACTTC. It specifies CAISARTGDYEQYF.

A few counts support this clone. CDR3: CSVPGGGELFF. CDR3 sequence (DNA): TGCAGCGTCCCAGGGGGAGGGGAGCTGTTTTTT. V gene TRBV29-1 combines with J gene TRBJ2-2, with TRBD1 matching over 7 bases. The CDR3 totals 11 residues. V was clipped by 6 bases and J by 8 bases; unmatched bases: 3. Germline lookup yields CDR1 SQVTM and CDR2 ANQGSEA.

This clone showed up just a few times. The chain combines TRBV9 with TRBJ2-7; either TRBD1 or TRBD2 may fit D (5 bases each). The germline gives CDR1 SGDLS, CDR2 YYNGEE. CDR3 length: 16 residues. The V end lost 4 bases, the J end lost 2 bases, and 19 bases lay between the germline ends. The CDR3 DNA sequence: TGTGCCAGCAGCCGAGGGGTGGACCAGCGGCCCTACGAGCAGTACTTC. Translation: CASSRGVDQRPYEQYF.

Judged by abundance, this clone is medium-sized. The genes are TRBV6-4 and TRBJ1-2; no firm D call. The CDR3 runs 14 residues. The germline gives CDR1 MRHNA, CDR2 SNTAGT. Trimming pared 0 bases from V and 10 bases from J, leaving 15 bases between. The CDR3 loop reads CASSDSLQLPPYTF. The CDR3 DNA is TGTGCCAGCAGTGACTCACTCCAGTTACCCCCCTACACCTTC.

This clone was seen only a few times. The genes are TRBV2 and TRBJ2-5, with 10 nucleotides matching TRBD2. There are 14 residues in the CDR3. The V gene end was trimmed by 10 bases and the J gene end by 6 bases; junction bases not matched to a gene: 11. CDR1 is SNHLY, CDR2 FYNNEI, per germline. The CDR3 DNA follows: TGTGCCACCAGGTCCGGGACTAGCGTCCAGACCCAGTACTTC. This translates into CATRSGTSVQTQYF.

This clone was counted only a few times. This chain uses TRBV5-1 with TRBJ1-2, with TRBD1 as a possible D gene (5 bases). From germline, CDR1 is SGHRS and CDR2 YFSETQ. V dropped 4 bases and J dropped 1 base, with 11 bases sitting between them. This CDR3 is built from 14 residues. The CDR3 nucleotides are TGCGCCAGCAGCCTAAGACAGAATAACTATGGCTACACCTTC. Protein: CASSLRQNNYGYTF.

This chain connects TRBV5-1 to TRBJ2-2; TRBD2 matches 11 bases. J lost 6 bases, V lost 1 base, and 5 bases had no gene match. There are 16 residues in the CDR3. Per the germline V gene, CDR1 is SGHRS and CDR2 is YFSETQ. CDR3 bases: TGCGCCAGCAGCTTGCTAGGGACTAGCGGAGCCGGGGAGCTGTTTTTT. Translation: CASSLLGTSGAGELFF.

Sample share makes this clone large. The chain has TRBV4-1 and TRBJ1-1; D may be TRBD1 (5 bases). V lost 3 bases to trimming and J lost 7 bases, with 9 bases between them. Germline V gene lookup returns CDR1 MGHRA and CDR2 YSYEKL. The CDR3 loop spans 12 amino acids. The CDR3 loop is CASSHAGFEAFF. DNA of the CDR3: TGCGCCAGCAGCCACGCAGGGTTTGAAGCTTTCTTT.

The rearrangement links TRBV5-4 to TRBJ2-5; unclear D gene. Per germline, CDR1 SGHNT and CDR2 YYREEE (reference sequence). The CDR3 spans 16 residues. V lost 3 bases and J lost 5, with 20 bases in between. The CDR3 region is CASSYGGRSVQETQYF. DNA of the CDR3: TGTGCCAGCAGCTACGGCGGCAGGTCCGTCCAGGAGACCCAGTACTTC.

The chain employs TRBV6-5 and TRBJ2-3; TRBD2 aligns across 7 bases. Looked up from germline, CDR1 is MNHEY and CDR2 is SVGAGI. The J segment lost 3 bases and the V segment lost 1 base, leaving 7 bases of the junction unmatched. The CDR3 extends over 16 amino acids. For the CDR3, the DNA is TGTGCCAGCAGTTACTTGGGGGGGGGTATTACAGATACGCAGTATTTT. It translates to CASSYLGGGITDTQYF.

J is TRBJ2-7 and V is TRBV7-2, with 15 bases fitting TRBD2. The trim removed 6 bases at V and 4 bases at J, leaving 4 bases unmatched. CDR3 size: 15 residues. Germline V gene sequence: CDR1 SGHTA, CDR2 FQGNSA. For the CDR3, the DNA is TGTGCCAGCAGTTGGACTAGCGGGGGGGCTTACGAGCAGTACTTC. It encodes CASSWTSGGAYEQYF.

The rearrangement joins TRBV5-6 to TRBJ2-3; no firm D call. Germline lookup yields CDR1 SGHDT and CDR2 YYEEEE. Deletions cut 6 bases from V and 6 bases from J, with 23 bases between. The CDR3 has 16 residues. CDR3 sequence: CASIIGTGPVRDTQYF. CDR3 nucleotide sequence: TGTGCCAGCATTATTGGAACGGGCCCCGTTCGGGATACGCAGTATTTT.

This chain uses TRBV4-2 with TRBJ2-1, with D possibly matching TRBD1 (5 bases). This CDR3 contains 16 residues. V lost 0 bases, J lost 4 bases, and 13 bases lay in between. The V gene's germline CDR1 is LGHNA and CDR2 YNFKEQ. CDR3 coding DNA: TGTGCCAGCAGCCAAGAGAAGACAGCGTTATACAATGAGCAGTTCTTC. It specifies CASSQEKTALYNEQFF.

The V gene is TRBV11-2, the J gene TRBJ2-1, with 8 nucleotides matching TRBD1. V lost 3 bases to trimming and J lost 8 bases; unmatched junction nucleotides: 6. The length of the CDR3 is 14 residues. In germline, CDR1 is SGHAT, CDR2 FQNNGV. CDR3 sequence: CASSLDRVSDEQFF. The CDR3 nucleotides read TGTGCCAGCAGCTTGGACAGGGTAAGCGATGAGCAGTTCTTC.